The clone carrying this T cell receptor beta chain turned up a few times. The antigen remains undetermined. The repertoire was sequenced with immunoSEQ multiplex PCR; TCRdb's copy has only in-frame clones and lacks some. The table includes roughly 1,200 clones, around 40% detected once. These data belong to a study of T cells in localized non-small cell lung cancer. General observations from the study: With higher T cell density in blood came longer overall survival. In adjacent lung, a median roughly 60 of the top 100 tumor clones were found. Only one tumor region was sequenced, so heterogeneity remains possible.

The CDR3 sequence is 13 residues long. The J segment lost 3 bases and the V segment lost 3 bases, leaving 1 base of the junction unmatched. CDR1 is SGHDN, CDR2 FVKESK, per germline. V is TRBV14 and J is TRBJ2-7, with TRBD1 matching 8 bases. The starting material was lung tumor tissue, obtained before any cancer treatment. The sequence came from a male donor aged 60 or over with stage III lung adenocarcinoma. The CDR3, as DNA: TGTGCCAGCAGCCAGACAGGGGTCTACGAGCAGTACTTC. It yields the protein CASSQTGVYEQYF.